These 28 T cell receptor beta chains came from one sample sequenced in a study of Graves' ophthalmopathy and Graves' hyperthyroidism. TCR beta CDR3 regions were amplified from RNA transcripts. HTBI-primed first-round RT-PCR preceded second-round multiplex PCR. One entry per CDR3 protein results from TCRdb running MiXCR on the multiplex PCR reads. The table records about 600,000 distinct CDR3 sequences, 35% to 45% of them present only once. Sequences were obtained from peripheral blood or thyroid tissue (not recorded which). These receptors were taken from an adult man with Graves' hyperthyroidism.

This clonotype was seen a handful of times. The rearrangement joins TRBV5-6 to TRBJ2-2; D is unclear. CDR3 length: 15 residues. CDR1 SGHDT and CDR2 YYEEEE come from the germline V gene. Trimming pared 4 bases from V and 0 bases from J, leaving 10 bases between. This CDR3 reads CASSDLHANTGELFF. DNA for the CDR3: TGTGCCAGCAGCGACCTACACGCGAACACCGGGGAGCTGTTTTTT.

The chain links TRBV12-3 or TRBV12-4 to TRBJ1-3; TRBD1 matches at 7 bases. The CDR3 runs to 15 residues. V gave up 1 base and J gave up 1 base; unmatched junction bases: 1. The chain's CDR3 is CASSLEGASGNTIYF. The CDR3 DNA reads TGTGCCAGCAGTTTAGAGGGGGCGTCTGGAAACACCATATATTTT.

In this sample, this clonotype turned up a few times. This rearrangement joins TRBV6-5 to TRBJ2-7; TRBD2 might be the D (6 bases). The ends were cut back, 8 bases at V and 5 bases at J, with 10 bases in the middle. The CDR3 contains 11 residues. Germline CDR1 reads MNHEY; CDR2 reads SVGAGI. Here the CDR3 reads CASFGGNEQYF. Written as DNA, the CDR3 is TGTGCCAGCTTCGGAGGGAACGAGCAGTACTTC.

This clonotype was counted between two and nine times. The chain employs TRBV12-3 or TRBV12-4 and TRBJ2-7; D is unclear. The CDR3 loop spans 14 amino acids. Trimming pared 5 bases from V and 5 bases from J, leaving 16 bases between. The CDR3 DNA reads as TGTGCCAGCAGTATATTGATTTTCACGGACGAGCAGTACTTC. Translation: CASSILIFTDEQYF.

This clonotype has more than one count but fewer than ten. The chain uses TRBV28 and TRBJ2-7; D is ambiguous. There are 13 residues in the CDR3. Germline-derived CDR1 and CDR2 are MDHEN and SYDVKM. V shed 3 bases and J shed 5 bases, with 11 bases lying between them. CDR3 sequence (DNA): TGTGCCAGCAGTTTGTTGGGCCGTAACGAGCAGTACTTC. It translates to CASSLLGRNEQYF.

The gene calls are TRBV29-1 and TRBJ1-1; no definite D call. The CDR3 sequence is 13 residues long. The germline V gene has CDR1 SQVTM and CDR2 ANQGSEA. Trimming pared 8 bases from V and 1 base from J, leaving 14 bases between. The CDR3 DNA reads TGCAGCTTGGGTACCCTCGGGAACACTGAAGCTTTCTTT. The encoded protein is CSLGTLGNTEAFF.

This clonotype showed up many times. The chain links TRBV6-5 to TRBJ1-6; unclear D gene. In germline, CDR1 is MNHEY, CDR2 SVGAGI. Deletions cut 2 bases from V and 9 bases from J, with 17 bases between. CDR3 length equals 16 residues. The CDR3 region is CASSYDTAIGGSPLHF. The CDR3 nucleotides read TGTGCCAGCAGTTACGACACAGCGATTGGAGGTTCACCCCTCCACTTT.

The sample holds a few counts of this clonotype. J is TRBJ2-6 and V is TRBV14; D is unclear. CDR1 is SGHDN, CDR2 FVKESK, per germline. The V end was cut by 4 bases, the J end by 5 bases, with 12 bases between. The CDR3 contains 15 residues. The CDR3 region has the DNA TGTGCCAGCAGCCCCGCATTACCTCGGGCCAACGTCCTGACTTTC. Residues: CASSPALPRANVLTF.

The chain links TRBV19 to TRBJ2-2; D is perhaps TRBD1 (5 bases). This CDR3 spans 14 amino acids. Germline V lookup: CDR1 LNHDA, CDR2 SQIVND (reference sequence). V lost 2 bases to trimming and J lost 6 bases, with 10 bases between them. This CDR3 reads CASSITQGPGELFF. In nucleotides, the CDR3 is TGTGCCAGTAGTATAACCCAGGGTCCCGGGGAGCTGTTTTTT.

This clonotype was recorded many times. The V gene is TRBV7-2, the J gene TRBJ2-2; TRBD2 agrees at 7 bases. V shed 6 bases, J shed 5 bases, and the junction held 6 bases outside the gene matches. The CDR3 contains 14 residues. Germline V gene lookup returns CDR1 SGHTA and CDR2 FQGNSA. The CDR3 DNA reads TGTGCCAGCAGATCCGACGGGAGGACCGGGGAGCTGTTTTTT. It codes for CASRSDGRTGELFF.

Many counts were recorded for this clonotype. The chain uses TRBV29-1 and TRBJ1-4; a weak D match, TRBD1 (5 bases). This CDR3 is 13 amino acids long. Germline values: CDR1 SQVTM, CDR2 ANQGSEA. V gave up 7 bases and J gave up 0 bases, with 9 bases separating them. CDR3 sequence reads: CSGKTATNEKLFF. In DNA, the CDR3 is TGCAGCGGAAAGACAGCAACTAATGAAAAACTGTTTTTT.

This clonotype was found many times. This chain uses TRBV16 with TRBJ1-6; D unresolved. The length of the CDR3 is 13 residues. V dropped 10 bases and J dropped 10 bases, with 17 bases sitting between them. Germline CDR1 KGHSY, CDR2 FQNENV. The CDR3 reads CATLDREGSPLHF. In nucleotides, the CDR3 is TGTGCCACCCTGGACCGGGAAGGATCACCCCTCCACTTT.

The rearrangement links TRBV7-9 to TRBJ2-6; TRBD2 might be the D (5 bases). The V gene's germline CDR1 is SEHNR and CDR2 FQNEAQ (reference sequence). Trimming stripped 7 bases from V and 2 bases from J, with 9 bases between. CDR3 size: 14 residues. CDR3 sequence reads: CASKSGPGANVLTF. The CDR3 coding sequence is TGTGCCAGCAAAAGCGGTCCTGGGGCCAACGTCCTGACTTTC. The full variable domain, with the rest looked up from reference TRBV7-9 and TRBJ2-6, is DTGVSQNPRHKITKRGQNVTFRCDPISEHNRLYWYRQTLGQGPEFLTYFQNEAQLEKSRLLSDRFSAERPKGSFSTLEIQRTEQGDSAMYLCASKSGPGANVLTFGAGSRLTVL.

This clonotype was found a few times. The J gene is TRBJ1-2, the V gene TRBV12-5, with D unclear. The CDR3 contains 16 residues. Germline CDR1 LGHNT, CDR2 FRNRAP. V lost 6 bases, J lost 2 bases, and 19 bases lay in between. The CDR3 is CASGQPLEAQNYGYTF. CDR3 DNA sequence: TGTGCTAGTGGCCAACCCCTGGAGGCCCAAAACTATGGCTACACCTTC.

The table lists this clonotype with many counts. J is TRBJ1-5 and V is TRBV7-8, with D perhaps matching TRBD1 (6 bases). V gave up 5 bases and J gave up 7 bases, with 15 bases separating them. The V gene's germline CDR1 is SGHVS and CDR2 FQNEAQ. There are 14 residues in the CDR3. CDR3 nucleotides: TGTGCCAGCAGCGCCCAGGGGACGGGGCAGCCCCAGCATTTT. Its translation is CASSAQGTGQPQHF.

This chain links TRBV29-1 with TRBJ2-7; the match to TRBD1 covers 10 bases. The junction had 9 bases not matched to a gene; V was cut back by 6 bases and J by 4 bases. CDR3 length equals 14 residues. Germline V gives CDR1 SQVTM, CDR2 ANQGSEA. CDR3 amino acids: CSVATGTGDYEQYF. In DNA form, the CDR3 reads TGCAGCGTGGCCACCGGGACAGGGGATTACGAGCAGTACTTC.

The chain recombines TRBV9 with TRBJ1-1; no clear D. V was trimmed by 7 bases and J by 1 base, leaving 8 bases between them. Germline V gene data show CDR1 as SGDLS and CDR2 as YYNGEE. This CDR3 contains 12 residues. DNA of the CDR3: TGTGCCAGCTCACCGAAGAACACTGAAGCTTTCTTT. It yields the protein CASSPKNTEAFF.

The chain is built from TRBV7-9 and TRBJ2-7; D might be TRBD2 (6 bases). Trimming stripped 3 bases from V and 5 bases from J, with 11 bases between. The V gene's germline CDR1 is SEHNR and CDR2 FQNEAQ (reference sequence). The length of the CDR3 is 13 residues. The CDR3 reads CASSLGSGDEQYF. DNA of the CDR3: TGTGCCAGCAGCTTGGGCTCGGGGGACGAGCAGTACTTC.

The chain links TRBV7-9 to TRBJ1-1, with D maybe TRBD1 (6 bases). This CDR3 is 20 amino acids long. Trimming stripped 7 bases from V and 0 bases from J, with 30 bases between. The V gene's germline CDR1 is SEHNR and CDR2 FQNEAQ (reference sequence). This chain's CDR3 is CASTLWGGPKLKNMNTEAFF. CDR3 nucleotide sequence: TGTGCCAGCACCCTTTGGGGGGGGCCAAAACTTAAGAACATGAACACTGAAGCTTTCTTT.

This clonotype was observed a handful of times. This sequence joins TRBV10-3 and TRBJ2-7; TRBD2 matches at 12 bases. V trimming: 10 bases; J trimming: 5 bases; junction bases outside the gene matches: 12. This CDR3 comprises 15 residues. The germline CDR1 and CDR2 sequences are ENHRY and SYGVKD. DNA of the CDR3: TGTGCCAGCAGACCTGGACTAGCGGGATTTAACGAGCAGTACTTC. This gives the protein CASRPGLAGFNEQYF.

This clonotype was observed at least ten times. V is TRBV19 and J is TRBJ2-5, with D unresolved. The CDR3 is 14 amino acids. Trimming cost V 5 bases and J 1 base, with 11 bases left between them. Germline V CDR1 and CDR2: LNHDA, SQIVND (reference sequence). CDR3 loop: CASSPQGSQETQYF. The CDR3 bases are TGTGCCAGTAGTCCCCAAGGCTCCCAAGAGACCCAGTACTTC.

The rearrangement joins TRBV28 to TRBJ1-5, with no clear D. The germline V and J ends were trimmed by 5 bases and 8 bases, with 10 bases remaining between them. The CDR3 is 12 amino acids. CDR1 MDHEN and CDR2 SYDVKM come from the germline V gene. CDR3 region: CASSGRVEPQHF. CDR3 sequence (DNA): TGTGCCAGCAGTGGGAGGGTTGAGCCCCAGCATTTT. Looking up the rest from reference TRBV28 and TRBJ1-5 gives the full variable domain: DVKVTQSSRYLVKRTGEKVFLECVQDMDHENMFWYRQDPGLGLRLIYFSYDVKMKEKGDIPEGYSVSREKKERFSLILESASTNQTSMYLCASSGRVEPQHFGDGTRLSIL.

The J gene is TRBJ2-7, the V gene TRBV7-2; unclear D gene. The better agreement between TRBJ2-1 and the DNA end casts doubt on the J call. CDR1 SGHTA and CDR2 FQGNSA come from the germline V gene. The CDR3 is 13 residues long. The CDR3 DNA sequence: TGTGCCAGCAGCTCGGGTCCAACCAATGAGCAGTTCTTC. Translating it yields CASSSGPTNEQFF.

This chain links TRBV10-3 with TRBJ1-1; possible D gene TRBD1, 5 bases. CDR3 length equals 16 residues. Germline V CDR1 and CDR2: ENHRY, SYGVKD. Trimming stripped 4 bases from V and 4 bases from J, with 19 bases between. In DNA, the CDR3 is TGTGCCATCAGTGCGGGACTAGCGGGAGGGAGCACTGAAGCTTTCTTT. The encoded protein is CAISAGLAGGSTEAFF.

This clonotype was recorded many times. The gene calls are TRBV7-2 and TRBJ2-7; D might be TRBD2 (6 bases). The V end was cut by 2 bases, the J end by 0 bases, with 14 bases between. The CDR3 spans 16 residues. CDR1 and CDR2 from the germline V gene are SGHTA and FQGNSA. CDR3 bases: TGTGCCAGCAGCTTAAGGGGTGCGGGGCCCTCCTACGAGCAGTACTTC. It specifies CASSLRGAGPSYEQYF.

In this sample, this clonotype turned up many times. This chain links TRBV19 with TRBJ1-1, with a weak D call TRBD1 (5 bases). Germline V lookup: CDR1 LNHDA, CDR2 SQIVND (reference sequence). The CDR3 extends over 17 amino acids. Between the trimmed V and J ends, which lost 7 bases and 0 bases, there was a span of 21 bases. CDR3 amino acids: CASTYGGELDMNTEAFF. As DNA, the CDR3 is TGTGCCAGTACCTATGGAGGGGAGTTGGACATGAACACTGAAGCTTTCTTT. The full variable domain, completed using reference TRBV19 and TRBJ1-1, is DGGITQSPKYLFRKEGQNVTLSCEQNLNHDAMYWYRQDPGQGLRLIYYSQIVNDFQKGDIAEGYSVSREKKESFPLTVTSAQKNPTAFYLCASTYGGELDMNTEAFFGQGTRLTVV.

The genes are TRBV20-1 and TRBJ2-7; 7 nucleotides agree with TRBD1. Per germline, CDR1 DFQATT and CDR2 SNEGSKA (reference sequence). V was pared by 6 bases and J by 3 bases, with 14 bases of the junction left unmatched. The CDR3 sequence is 15 residues long. Written as DNA, the CDR3 is TGCAGTGCCAGCAGACTGGGACAGTCCATCTACGAGCAGTACTTC. Its translation is CSASRLGQSIYEQYF.

This chain connects TRBV7-9 to TRBJ2-7; 14 bases are shared with TRBD2. The CDR3 totals 19 residues. With V trimmed by 5 bases and J by 3 bases, 15 bases remained unmatched. Looked up from germline, CDR1 is SEHNR and CDR2 is FQNEAQ (reference sequence). The DNA of the CDR3 is TGTGCCAGCAGCGATTCCGGGACTAGCGGGGGTCCTTCAATCTACGAGCAGTACTTC. Translation: CASSDSGTSGGPSIYEQYF.